Shown below are 7 T cell receptor beta chains from a single sample sequenced in a study of T cells in Graves' hyperthyroidism and ophthalmopathy (dated by TCRdb to about 2019). The library was generated by multiplex PCR. This sample was sequenced with an Illumina HiSeq 2000. The TCR beta CDR3 regions were amplified from RNA transcripts. For the first round of RT-PCR on the TCR CDR3, the HTBI primer set was used together with the Qiagen OneStep RT-PCR kit. TCRdb's own reprocessing of the public reads used fastp at Q25 and MiXCR and kept productive beta chains. Rows are unified per CDR3 protein, each entry keeping the most common DNA and genes. This sample has a few hundred thousand distinct CDR3 sequences in its table, and over 11% of those were observed once. Around 5.4% of the sample rests with the top ten. Sequenced material: blood. The receptors here all came from a woman aged 30 to 39 with Graves' hyperthyroidism that later progressed to Graves' ophthalmopathy.

In this sample, this clonotype turned up many times. CDR3 DNA sequence: TGCGCCAGCAGCTTGGATAGCCCTTATGGCTACACCTTC. It is translated as CASSLDSPYGYTF. The J gene is TRBJ1-2, the V gene TRBV5-1; D is unclear. The ends were cut back, 0 bases at V and 5 bases at J, with 8 bases in the middle. CDR3 length: 13 amino acids. Germline V gene sequence: CDR1 SGHRS, CDR2 YFSETQ.

This clonotype was picked up many times. The chain joins TRBV2 to TRBJ2-7, with D perhaps TRBD2 (6 bases). Per the germline V gene, CDR1 is SNHLY and CDR2 is FYNNEI. The CDR3 runs to 16 residues. V shed 4 bases and J shed 6 bases, with 22 bases lying between them. CDR3 region: CASSASAGLPPFEQYF. The DNA of the CDR3 is TGTGCCAGCAGTGCCTCCGCAGGACTACCTCCCTTCGAGCAGTACTTC.

This chain joins TRBV6-6 and TRBJ2-7, with D possibly being TRBD1 (8 bases). The CDR3 has 16 residues. V was clipped by 0 bases and J by 3 bases, with 15 bases between them. Per the germline V gene, CDR1 is MNHNY and CDR2 is SVGAGI (reference sequence). CDR3 in amino acids: CASSYSSGTGYYEQYF. The CDR3 DNA is TGTGCCAGCAGTTACTCGAGCGGGACAGGTTACTACGAGCAGTACTTC.

J is TRBJ2-1 and V is TRBV12-3 or TRBV12-4; 10 bases map to TRBD2. The CDR3 spans 15 residues. V lost 3 bases to trimming and J lost 5 bases; unmatched junction nucleotides: 4. The DNA for the CDR3 is TGTGCCAGCAGTTTGGCTAGCGGGAGTCACAATGAGCAGTTCTTC. This gives the protein CASSLASGSHNEQFF.

This chain connects TRBV12-3 or TRBV12-4 to TRBJ2-1; perhaps TRBD2 as D (5 bases). The CDR3 sequence is 12 residues long. Trimming took 2 bases from V and 8 from J, leaving 7 bases between them. The CDR3 region is CASSLTRDEQFF. CDR3 bases: TGTGCCAGCAGTTTAACTAGGGATGAGCAGTTCTTC.

The rearrangement joins TRBV18 to TRBJ2-2; TRBD1 aligns across 8 bases. Looked up from germline, CDR1 is KGHSH and CDR2 is LQKENI. Trimming cost V 3 bases and J 7 bases; bases outside gene matches: 13. The CDR3 is 17 residues long. Written as DNA, the CDR3 is TGTGCCAGCTCACCGACCCTCGGACAGGGAGGAAACGGGGAGCTGTTTTTT. Its translation is CASSPTLGQGGNGELFF. The full variable domain, completed using reference TRBV18 and TRBJ2-2, is NAGVMQNPRHLVRRRGQEARLRCSPMKGHSHVYWYRQLPEEGLKFMVYLQKENIIDESGMPKERFSAEFPKEGPSILRIQQVVRGDSAAYFCASSPTLGQGGNGELFFGEGSRLTVL.

V gene TRBV10-3 combines with J gene TRBJ1-2; D gene unclear. V lost 1 base to trimming and J lost 4 bases, with 1 base between them. This CDR3 is 11 amino acids long. Germline V gene data show CDR1 as ENHRY and CDR2 as SYGVKD. Here the CDR3 reads CAISEFYGYTF. The CDR3 DNA sequence: TGTGCCATCAGTGAGTTCTATGGCTACACCTTC.